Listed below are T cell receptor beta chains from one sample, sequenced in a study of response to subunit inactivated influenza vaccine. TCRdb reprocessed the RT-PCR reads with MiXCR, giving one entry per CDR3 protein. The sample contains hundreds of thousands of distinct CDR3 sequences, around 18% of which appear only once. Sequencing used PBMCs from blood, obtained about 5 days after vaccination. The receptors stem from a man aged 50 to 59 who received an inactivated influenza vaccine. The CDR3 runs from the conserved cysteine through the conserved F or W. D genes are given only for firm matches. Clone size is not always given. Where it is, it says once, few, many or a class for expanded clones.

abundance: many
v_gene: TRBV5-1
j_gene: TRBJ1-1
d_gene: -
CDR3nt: TGCGCCAGCAGCATATCAGGGAACGGCGACACTGAAGCTTTCTTT
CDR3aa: CASSISGNGDTEAFF

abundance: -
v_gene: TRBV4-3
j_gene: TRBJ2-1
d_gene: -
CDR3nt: TGCGCCAGCAGCCCCAGCGAAAGCTCCTACAATGAGCAGTTCTTC
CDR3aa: CASSPSESSYNEQFF

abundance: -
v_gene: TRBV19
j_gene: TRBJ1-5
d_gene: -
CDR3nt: TGTGCCAGTAGTATCCGACCAGGGGCTAGCAATCAGCCCCAGCATTTT
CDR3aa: CASSIRPGASNQPQHF

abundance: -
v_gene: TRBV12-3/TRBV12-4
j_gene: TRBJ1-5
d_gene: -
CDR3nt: TGTGCCAGCAGTTTGGGAGGTGGGACTCAGCCCCAGCATTTT
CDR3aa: CASSLGGGTQPQHF

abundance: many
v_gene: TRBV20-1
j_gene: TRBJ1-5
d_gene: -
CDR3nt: TGCAGTGCTAGGGGGGACTTAAATCAGCCCCAGCATTTT
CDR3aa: CSARGDLNQPQHF

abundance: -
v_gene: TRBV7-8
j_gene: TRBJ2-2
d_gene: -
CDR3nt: TGTGCCAGCAGCGCCAGGACCGGGGGCTTGAACACCGGGGAGCTGTTTTTT
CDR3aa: CASSARTGGLNTGELFF

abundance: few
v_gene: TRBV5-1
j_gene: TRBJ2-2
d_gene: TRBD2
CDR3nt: TGCGCCAGCACCGGACTAGCGGGAGAGACCGGGGAGCTGTTTTTT
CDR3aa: CASTGLAGETGELFF

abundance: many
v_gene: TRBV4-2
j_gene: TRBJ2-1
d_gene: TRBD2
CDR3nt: TGTGCCAGCAGCCAAGTGGGAGGGAAAAATGAGCAGTTCTTC
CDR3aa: CASSQVGGKNEQFF

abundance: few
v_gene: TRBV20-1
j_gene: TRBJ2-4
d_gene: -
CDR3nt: TGCAGTGCTTTCAGCTGGCGGGGAAAAAACATTCAGTACTTC
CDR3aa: CSAFSWRGKNIQYF

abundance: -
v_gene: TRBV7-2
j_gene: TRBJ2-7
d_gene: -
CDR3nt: TGTGCCAGCAGCTTAGCGAGCAGAGATTACGAGCAGTACTTC
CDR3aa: CASSLASRDYEQYF

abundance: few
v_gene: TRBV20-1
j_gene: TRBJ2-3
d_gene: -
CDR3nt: TGCAGTGCTAGGCCCGGGGGAGTAGATACGCAGTATTTT
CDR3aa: CSARPGGVDTQYF

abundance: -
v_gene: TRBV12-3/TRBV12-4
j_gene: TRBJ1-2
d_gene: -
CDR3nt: TGTGCCAGCAGTCCCCGCCGGACGGGCTACACCTTC
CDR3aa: CASSPRRTGYTF

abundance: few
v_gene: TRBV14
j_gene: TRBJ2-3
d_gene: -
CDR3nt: TGTGCCAGCAGCCAACACCAGACAGACCCCACAGATACGCAGTATTTT
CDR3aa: CASSQHQTDPTDTQYF

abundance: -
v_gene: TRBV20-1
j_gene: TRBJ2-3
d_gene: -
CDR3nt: TGCAGTGCTGTCACCTTTGGGCCCAAGGATACGCAGTATTTT
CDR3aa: CSAVTFGPKDTQYF

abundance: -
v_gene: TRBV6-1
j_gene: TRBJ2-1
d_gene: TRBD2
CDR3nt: TGTGCCAGCAGGACCGGGGGGATGTCCTACAATGAGCAGTTCTTC
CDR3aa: CASRTGGMSYNEQFF

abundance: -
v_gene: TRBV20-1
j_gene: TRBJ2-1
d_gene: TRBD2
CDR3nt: TGCAGTGCTAGAGATCAGGGACTAGCGCGACGGGGAGAGCAGTTCTTC
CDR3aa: CSARDQGLARRGEQFF